This T cell receptor beta chain was identified in a study of blood T cell repertoires in COVID-19. Method: immunoSEQ multiplex PCR; TCRdb's copy keeps in-frame clones and lacks some. The sample shows some 400,000 clones, around 87% of them seen only once. Sequencing was performed on peripheral blood. This clonotype originated in a human donor in a cohort sampled during active COVID-19.

The CDR3 DNA sequence: TGTGCCAGCAGCCTAGGATCCCCCGGAGGTGAGCAGTTCTTC. It yields the protein CASSLGSPGGEQFF. The genes are TRBV11-2 and TRBJ2-1; D might be TRBD2 (5 bases). V lost 5 bases and J lost 9, with 17 bases in between. The germline V gene encodes CDR1 SGHAT and CDR2 FQNNGV. The CDR3 is 14 residues long.